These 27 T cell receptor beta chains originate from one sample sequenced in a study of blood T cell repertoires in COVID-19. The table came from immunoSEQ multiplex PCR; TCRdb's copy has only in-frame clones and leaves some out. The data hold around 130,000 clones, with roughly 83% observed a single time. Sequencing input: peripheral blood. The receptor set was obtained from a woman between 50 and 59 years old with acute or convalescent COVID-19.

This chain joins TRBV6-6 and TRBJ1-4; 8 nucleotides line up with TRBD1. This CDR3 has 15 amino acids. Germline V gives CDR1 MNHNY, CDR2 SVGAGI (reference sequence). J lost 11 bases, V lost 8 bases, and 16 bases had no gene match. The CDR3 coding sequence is TGTGCCAGCCGGGAGCAGGGGGCTCCTCTGGGGAAACTGTTTTTT. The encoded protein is CASREQGAPLGKLFF.

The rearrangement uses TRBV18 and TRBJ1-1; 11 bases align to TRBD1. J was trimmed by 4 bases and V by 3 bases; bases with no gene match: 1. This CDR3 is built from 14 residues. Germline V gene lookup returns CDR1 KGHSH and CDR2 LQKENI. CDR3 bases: TGTGCCAGCTCACCGGACAGGGGGCCCACTGAAGCTTTCTTT. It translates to CASSPDRGPTEAFF.

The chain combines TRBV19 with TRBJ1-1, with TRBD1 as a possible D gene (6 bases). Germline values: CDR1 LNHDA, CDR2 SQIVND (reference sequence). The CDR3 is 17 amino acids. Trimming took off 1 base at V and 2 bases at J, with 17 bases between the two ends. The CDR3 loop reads CASSIGTGRAFNTEAFF. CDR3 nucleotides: TGTGCCAGTAGTATAGGTACAGGGCGGGCTTTTAACACTGAAGCTTTCTTT. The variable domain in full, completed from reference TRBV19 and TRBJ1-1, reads DGGITQSPKYLFRKEGQNVTLSCEQNLNHDAMYWYRQDPGQGLRLIYYSQIVNDFQKGDIAEGYSVSREKKESFPLTVTSAQKNPTAFYLCASSIGTGRAFNTEAFFGQGTRLTVV.

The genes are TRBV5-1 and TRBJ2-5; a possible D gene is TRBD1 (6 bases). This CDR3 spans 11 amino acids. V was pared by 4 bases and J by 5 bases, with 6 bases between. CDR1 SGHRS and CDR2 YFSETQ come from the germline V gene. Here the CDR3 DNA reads TGCGCCAGCAGCCAGGGGGAGACCCAGTACTTC. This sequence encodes CASSQGETQYF.

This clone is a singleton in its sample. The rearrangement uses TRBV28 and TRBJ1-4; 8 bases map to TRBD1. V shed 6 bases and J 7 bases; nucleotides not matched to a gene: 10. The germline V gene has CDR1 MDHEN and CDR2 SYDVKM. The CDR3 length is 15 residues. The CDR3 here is CASRAGQGASEKLFF. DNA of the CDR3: TGTGCCAGCAGGGCAGGGCAGGGGGCCTCTGAAAAACTGTTTTTT.

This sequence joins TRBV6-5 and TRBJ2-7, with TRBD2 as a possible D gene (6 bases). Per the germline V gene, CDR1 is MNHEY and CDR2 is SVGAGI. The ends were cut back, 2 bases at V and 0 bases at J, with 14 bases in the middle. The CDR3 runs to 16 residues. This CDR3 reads CASSYVGTSLSYEQYF. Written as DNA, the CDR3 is TGTGCCAGCAGTTACGTCGGGACTTCCCTCTCCTACGAGCAGTACTTC.

CDR3 nucleotides: TGTGCCAGCAGCCCCTCTCCGGAGGCGGGGGGGCCTTCTTTATCCTTTGAGCAGTTCTTC. It specifies CASSPSPEAGGPSLSFEQFF. The chain uses TRBV3-1 (or the pseudogene TRBV3-2) and TRBJ2-1; 9 nucleotides match TRBD2. Losses at the gene ends were 4 bases for V and 9 bases for J; bases not matched to a gene: 25. Looked up from germline, CDR1 is LGHDT and CDR2 is YNNKEL (reference sequence). This CDR3 is 20 amino acids long.

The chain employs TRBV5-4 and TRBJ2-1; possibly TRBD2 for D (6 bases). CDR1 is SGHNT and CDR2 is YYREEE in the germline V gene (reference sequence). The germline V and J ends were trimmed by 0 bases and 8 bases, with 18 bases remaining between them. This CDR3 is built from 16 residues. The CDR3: CASSLVAGSPRDEQFF. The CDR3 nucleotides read TGTGCCAGCAGCTTGGTGGCGGGGAGCCCGCGGGATGAGCAGTTCTTC.

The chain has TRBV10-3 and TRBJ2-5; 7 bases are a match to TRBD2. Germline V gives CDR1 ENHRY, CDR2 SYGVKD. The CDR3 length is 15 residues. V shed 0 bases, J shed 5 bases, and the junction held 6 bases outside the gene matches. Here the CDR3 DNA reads TGTGCCATCAGTGAGTCTTCTAGCGGTAGGGAGACCCAGTACTTC. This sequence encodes CAISESSSGRETQYF.

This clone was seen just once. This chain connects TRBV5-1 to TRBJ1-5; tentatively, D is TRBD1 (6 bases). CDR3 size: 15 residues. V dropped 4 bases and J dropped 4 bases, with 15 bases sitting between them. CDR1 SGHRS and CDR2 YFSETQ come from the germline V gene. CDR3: CASSLSSGANQPQHF. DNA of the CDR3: TGCGCCAGCAGCCTATCATCAGGGGCAAATCAGCCCCAGCATTTT.

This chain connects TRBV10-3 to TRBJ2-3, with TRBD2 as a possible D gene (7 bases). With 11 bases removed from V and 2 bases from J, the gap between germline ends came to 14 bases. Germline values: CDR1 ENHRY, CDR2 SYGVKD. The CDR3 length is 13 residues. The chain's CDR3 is CAASGGLTDTQYF. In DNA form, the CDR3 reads TGTGCCGCCTCGGGGGGCCTCACAGATACGCAGTATTTT.

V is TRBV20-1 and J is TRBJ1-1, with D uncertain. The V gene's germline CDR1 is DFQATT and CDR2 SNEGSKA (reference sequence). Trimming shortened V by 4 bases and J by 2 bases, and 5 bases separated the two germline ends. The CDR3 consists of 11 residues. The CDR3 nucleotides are TGCAGTGCTACCATTAACACTGAAGCTTTCTTT. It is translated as CSATINTEAFF.

Here the CDR3 reads CASSFDSGELFF. CDR3 in DNA: TGTGCCAGCAGCTTCGACAGCGGGGAGCTGTTTTTT. This rearrangement joins TRBV12-3 or TRBV12-4 to TRBJ2-2, with D perhaps matching TRBD1 (5 bases). Trimming took off 6 bases at V and 7 bases at J, with 9 bases between the two ends. This CDR3 comprises 12 residues.

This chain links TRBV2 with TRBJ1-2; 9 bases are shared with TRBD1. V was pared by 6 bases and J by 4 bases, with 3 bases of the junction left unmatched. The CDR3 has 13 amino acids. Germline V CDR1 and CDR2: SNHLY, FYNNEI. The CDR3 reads CASRDRGGYGYTF. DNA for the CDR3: TGTGCCAGCAGAGACAGGGGGGGCTATGGCTACACCTTC.

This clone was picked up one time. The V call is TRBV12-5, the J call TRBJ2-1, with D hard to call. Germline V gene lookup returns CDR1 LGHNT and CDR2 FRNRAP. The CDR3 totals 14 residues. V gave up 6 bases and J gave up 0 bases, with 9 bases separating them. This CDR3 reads CASGAASSYNEQFF. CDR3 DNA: TGTGCTAGTGGAGCAGCGAGCTCCTACAATGAGCAGTTCTTC.

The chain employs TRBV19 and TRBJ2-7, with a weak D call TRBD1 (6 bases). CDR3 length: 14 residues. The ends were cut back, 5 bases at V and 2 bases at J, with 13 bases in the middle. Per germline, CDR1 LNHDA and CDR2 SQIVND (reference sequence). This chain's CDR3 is CASSPTTGPYEQYF. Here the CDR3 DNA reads TGTGCCAGTAGTCCCACGACAGGTCCCTACGAGCAGTACTTC.

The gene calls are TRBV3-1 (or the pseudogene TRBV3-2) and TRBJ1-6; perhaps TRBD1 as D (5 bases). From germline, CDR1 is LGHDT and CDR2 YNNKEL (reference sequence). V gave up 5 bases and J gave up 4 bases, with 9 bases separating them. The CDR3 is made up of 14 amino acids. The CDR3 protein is CASSGGSYNSPLHF. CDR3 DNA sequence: TGTGCCAGCAGCGGGGGGTCTTATAATTCACCCCTCCACTTT.

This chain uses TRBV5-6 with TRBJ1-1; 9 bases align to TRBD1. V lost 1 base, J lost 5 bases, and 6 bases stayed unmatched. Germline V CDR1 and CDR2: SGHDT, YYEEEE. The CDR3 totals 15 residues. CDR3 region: CASSLRTGVGTEAFF. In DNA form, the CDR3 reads TGTGCCAGCAGCTTGCGGACAGGGGTGGGGACTGAAGCTTTCTTT.

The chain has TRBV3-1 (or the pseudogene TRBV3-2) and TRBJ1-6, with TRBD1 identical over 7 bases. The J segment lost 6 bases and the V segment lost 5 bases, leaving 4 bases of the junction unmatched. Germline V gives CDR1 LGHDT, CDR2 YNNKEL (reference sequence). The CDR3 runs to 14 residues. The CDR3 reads CASSKGQINSPLHF. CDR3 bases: TGTGCCAGCAGCAAGGGACAGATTAATTCACCCCTCCACTTT.

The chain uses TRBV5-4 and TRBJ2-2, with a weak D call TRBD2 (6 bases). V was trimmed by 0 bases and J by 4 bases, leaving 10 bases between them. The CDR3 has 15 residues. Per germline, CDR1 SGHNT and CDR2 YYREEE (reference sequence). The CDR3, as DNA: TGTGCCAGCAGCTTGGATGGGACTCCCACCGGGGAGCTGTTTTTT. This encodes CASSLDGTPTGELFF.

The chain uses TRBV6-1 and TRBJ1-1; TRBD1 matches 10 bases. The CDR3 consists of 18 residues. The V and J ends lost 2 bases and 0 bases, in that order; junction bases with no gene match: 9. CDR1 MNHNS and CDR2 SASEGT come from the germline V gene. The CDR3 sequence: CASSEQGQGSNMNTEAFF. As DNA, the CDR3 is TGTGCCAGCAGTGAACAGGGACAGGGGTCGAATATGAACACTGAAGCTTTCTTT.

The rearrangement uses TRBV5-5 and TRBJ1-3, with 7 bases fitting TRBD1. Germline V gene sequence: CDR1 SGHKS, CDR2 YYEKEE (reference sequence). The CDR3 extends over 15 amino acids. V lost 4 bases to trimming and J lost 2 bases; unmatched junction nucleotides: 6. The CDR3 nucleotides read TGTGCCAGCAGCCGTTCGAGGGGGCCTGGAAACACCATATATTTT. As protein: CASSRSRGPGNTIYF.

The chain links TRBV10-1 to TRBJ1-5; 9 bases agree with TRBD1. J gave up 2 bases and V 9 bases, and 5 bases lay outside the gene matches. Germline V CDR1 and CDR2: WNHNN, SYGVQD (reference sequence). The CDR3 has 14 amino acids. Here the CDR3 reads CASLWTGGNQPQHF. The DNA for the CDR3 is TGCGCCAGTTTGTGGACAGGGGGCAATCAGCCCCAGCATTTT.

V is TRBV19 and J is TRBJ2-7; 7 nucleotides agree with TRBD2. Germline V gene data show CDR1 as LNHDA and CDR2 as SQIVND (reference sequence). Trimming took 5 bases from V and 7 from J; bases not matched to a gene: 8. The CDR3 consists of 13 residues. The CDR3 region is CASSSGRAGEQYF. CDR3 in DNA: TGTGCCAGTAGTTCTGGCCGAGCGGGAGAGCAGTACTTC.

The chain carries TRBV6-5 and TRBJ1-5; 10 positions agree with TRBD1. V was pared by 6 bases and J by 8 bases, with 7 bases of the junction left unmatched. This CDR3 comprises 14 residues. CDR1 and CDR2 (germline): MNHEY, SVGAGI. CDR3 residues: CASRTGTGVEPQHF. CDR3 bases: TGTGCCAGCAGAACCGGGACAGGGGTCGAGCCCCAGCATTTT.

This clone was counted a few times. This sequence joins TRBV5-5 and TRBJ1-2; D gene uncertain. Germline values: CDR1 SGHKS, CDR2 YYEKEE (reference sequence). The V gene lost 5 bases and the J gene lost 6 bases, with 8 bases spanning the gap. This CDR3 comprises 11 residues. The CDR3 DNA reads TGTGCCAGCAGTTTGACTGATGGCTACACCTTC. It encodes CASSLTDGYTF. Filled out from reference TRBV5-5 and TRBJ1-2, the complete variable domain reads DAGVTQSPTHLIKTRGQQVTLRCSPISGHKSVSWYQQVLGQGPQFIFQYYEKEERGRGNFPDRFSARQFPNYSSELNVNALLLGDSALYLCASSLTDGYTFGSGTRLTVV.

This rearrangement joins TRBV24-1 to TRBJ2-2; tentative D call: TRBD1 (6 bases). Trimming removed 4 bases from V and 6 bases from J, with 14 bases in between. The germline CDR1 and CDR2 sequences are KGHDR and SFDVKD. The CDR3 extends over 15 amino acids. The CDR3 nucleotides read TGTGCCACCAGTGAAGACAGGTCCGCTTCCGGGGAGCTGTTTTTT. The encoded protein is CATSEDRSASGELFF.